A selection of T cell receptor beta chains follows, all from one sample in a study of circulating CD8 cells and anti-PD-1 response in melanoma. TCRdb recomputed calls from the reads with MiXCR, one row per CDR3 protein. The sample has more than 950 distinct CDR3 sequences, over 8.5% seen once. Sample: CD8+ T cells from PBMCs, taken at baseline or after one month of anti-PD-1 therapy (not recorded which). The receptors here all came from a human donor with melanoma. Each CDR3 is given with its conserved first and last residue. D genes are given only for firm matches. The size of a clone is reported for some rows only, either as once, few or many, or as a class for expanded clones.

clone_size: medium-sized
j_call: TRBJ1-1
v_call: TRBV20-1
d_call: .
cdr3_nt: TGCAGTGCTAGTTATACGGACACTGAAGCTTTCTTT
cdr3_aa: CSASYTDTEAFF

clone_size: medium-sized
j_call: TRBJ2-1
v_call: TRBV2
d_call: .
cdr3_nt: TGTGCCAGCGATGACAGTGCCAGGCGTTATGAGCAGTTCTTC
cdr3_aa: CASDDSARRYEQFF

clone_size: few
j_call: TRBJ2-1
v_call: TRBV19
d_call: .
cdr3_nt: TGTGCCAGTAGCCGGAGGGGCCTCACGGGGGCGGATGAGCAGTTCTTC
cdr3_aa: CASSRRGLTGADEQFF

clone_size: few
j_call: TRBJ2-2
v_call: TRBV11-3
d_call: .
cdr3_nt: TGTGCCAGCAGCTCTTCCTACACCGGGGAGCTGTTTTTT
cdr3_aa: CASSSSYTGELFF

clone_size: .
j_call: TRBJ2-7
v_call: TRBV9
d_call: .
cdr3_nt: TGTGCCAGCAGCGTAGGGGACTTTACATACGAGCAGTACTTC
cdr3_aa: CASSVGDFTYEQYF

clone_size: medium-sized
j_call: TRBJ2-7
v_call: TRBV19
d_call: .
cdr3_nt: TGTGCCAGTAGTATGGATCGGGGGGCGGCCTTCTACGAGCAGTACTTC
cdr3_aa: CASSMDRGAAFYEQYF

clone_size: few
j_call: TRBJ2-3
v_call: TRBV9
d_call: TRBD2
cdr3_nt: TGTGCCAGCAGCGGCGGACTAGCGGGGGCCACAGATACGCAGTATTTT
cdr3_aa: CASSGGLAGATDTQYF

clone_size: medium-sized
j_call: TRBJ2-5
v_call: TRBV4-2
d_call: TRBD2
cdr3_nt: TGTGCCAGCAGCACCCGGACTAGCGGGGGCCTTAAAGAGACCCAGTACTTC
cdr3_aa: CASSTRTSGGLKETQYF

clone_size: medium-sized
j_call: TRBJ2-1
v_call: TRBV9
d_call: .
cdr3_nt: TGTGCCAGCAGCGTAGAAGGCGATGAGCAGTTCTTC
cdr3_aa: CASSVEGDEQFF

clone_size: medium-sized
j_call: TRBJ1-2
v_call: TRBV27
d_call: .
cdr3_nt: TGTGCCAGCAGTTTGGGGCGGTTTGGTGTCTACACCTTC
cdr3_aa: CASSLGRFGVYTF

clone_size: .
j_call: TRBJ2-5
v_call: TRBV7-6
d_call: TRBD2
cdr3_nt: TGTGCCAGCAGTCAGGGACTAGCGGACGCTTGGACCCAGTACTTC
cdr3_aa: CASSQGLADAWTQYF

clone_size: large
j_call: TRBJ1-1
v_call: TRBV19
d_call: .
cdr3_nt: TGTGCCAGTAGTATAATGTTGAACACTGAAGCTTTCTTT
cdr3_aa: CASSIMLNTEAFF

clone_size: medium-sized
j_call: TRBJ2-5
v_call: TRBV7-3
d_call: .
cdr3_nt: TGTGCCAGCTCGGAGGGGGGCAACCAAGAGACCCAGTACTTC
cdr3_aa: CASSEGGNQETQYF

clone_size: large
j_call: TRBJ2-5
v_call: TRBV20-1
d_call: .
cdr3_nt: TGCAGTGCTAGAGGGGGGGACAGCCAAGAGACCCAGTACTTC
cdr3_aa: CSARGGDSQETQYF

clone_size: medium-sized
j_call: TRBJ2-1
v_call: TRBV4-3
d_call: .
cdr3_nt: TGCGCCAGCAGCCAAGACGGGCCCGGGGGCCCCGACAATGAGCAGTTCTTC
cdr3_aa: CASSQDGPGGPDNEQFF

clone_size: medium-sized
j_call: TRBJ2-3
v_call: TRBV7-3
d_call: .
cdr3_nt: TGTGCCAGCAGCTTATCCGAATCAGATACGCAGTATTTT
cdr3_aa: CASSLSESDTQYF

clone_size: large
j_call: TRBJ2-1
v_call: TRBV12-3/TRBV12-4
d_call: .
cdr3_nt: TGTGCCAGCAGCCCCTCCCCATCCGGGGTCGCCCCCTACAATGAGCAGTTCTTC
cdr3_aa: CASSPSPSGVAPYNEQFF

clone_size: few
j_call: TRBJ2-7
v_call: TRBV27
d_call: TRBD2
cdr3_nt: TGTGCCAGCAGACTAGCGGGGGGGCCCTACGAGCAGTACTTC
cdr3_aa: CASRLAGGPYEQYF

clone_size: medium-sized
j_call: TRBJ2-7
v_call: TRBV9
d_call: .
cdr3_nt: TGTGCCAGCAGCGTAGCTACGGGGACCTCCTCCTACGAGCAGTACTTC
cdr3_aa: CASSVATGTSSYEQYF

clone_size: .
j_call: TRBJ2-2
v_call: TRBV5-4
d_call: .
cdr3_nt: TGTGCCAGCAGCTTGGGACCGATGAACACCGGGGAGCTGGTTTTT
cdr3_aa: CASSLGPMNTGELVF

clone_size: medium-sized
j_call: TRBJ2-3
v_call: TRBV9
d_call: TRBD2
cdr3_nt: TGTGCCAGCAGCGTACCAGGAGCGGGGGAAGATACGCAGTATTTT
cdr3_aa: CASSVPGAGEDTQYF

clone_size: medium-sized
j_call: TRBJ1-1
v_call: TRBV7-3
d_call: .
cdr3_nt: TGTGCCAGCAGCTTAACGTCGGGGGACACTGAAGCTTTCTTT
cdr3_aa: CASSLTSGDTEAFF

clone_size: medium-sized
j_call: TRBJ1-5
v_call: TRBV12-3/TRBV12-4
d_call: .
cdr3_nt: TGTGCCAGCAGTTTAGGAGGTTCCCAGCCCCAGCATTTT
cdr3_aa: CASSLGGSQPQHF

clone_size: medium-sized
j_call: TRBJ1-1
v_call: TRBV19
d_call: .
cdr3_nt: TGTGCCAGTAGTATAGTACACCTGAACAGTGAAGCTTTCTTT
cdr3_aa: CASSIVHLNSEAFF

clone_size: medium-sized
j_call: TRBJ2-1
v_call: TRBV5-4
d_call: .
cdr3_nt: TGTGCCAGCAGCCCAGGAAGGGGGGGGCCTTCGGATAATGAGCAGTTCTTC
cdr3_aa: CASSPGRGGPSDNEQFF

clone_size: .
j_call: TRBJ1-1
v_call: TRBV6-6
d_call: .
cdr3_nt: TGTGCCGGCACCTCCTCAGCTGGGGGTATTGAAGCTTTCTTT
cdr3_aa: CAGTSSAGGIEAFF

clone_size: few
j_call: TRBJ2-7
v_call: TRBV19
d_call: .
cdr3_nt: TGTGCCAGTAGGAAATCCTACGAGCAGTACTTC
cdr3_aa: CASRKSYEQYF

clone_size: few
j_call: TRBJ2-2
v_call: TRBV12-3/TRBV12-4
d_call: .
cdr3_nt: TGTGCCAGCAGTTACACCGGGGAGCTGTTTTTT
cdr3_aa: CASSYTGELFF

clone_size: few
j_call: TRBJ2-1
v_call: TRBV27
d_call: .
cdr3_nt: TGTGCCAGCAGTTTATCCGGGGAACCTCACAATGAGCAGTTCTTC
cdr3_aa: CASSLSGEPHNEQFF

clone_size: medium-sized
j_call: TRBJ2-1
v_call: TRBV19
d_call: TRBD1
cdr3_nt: TGTGCCAGTGGGGCAGGGGGACACAATGAGCAGTTCTTC
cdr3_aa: CASGAGGHNEQFF

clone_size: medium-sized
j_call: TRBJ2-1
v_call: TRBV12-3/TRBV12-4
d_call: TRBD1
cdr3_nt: TGTGCCAGCAAGGGGACAGGGGGGGATGAGCAGTTCTTC
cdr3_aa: CASKGTGGDEQFF

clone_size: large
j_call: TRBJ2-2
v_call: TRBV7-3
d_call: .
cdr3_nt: TGTGCCAGCAGCAAGAGTAACGGGGAGCTGTTTTTT
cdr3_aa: CASSKSNGELFF

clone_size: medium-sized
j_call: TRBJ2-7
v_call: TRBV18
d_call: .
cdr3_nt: TGTGCCAGCTCACCACCAGCAGAGTCCTACGAGCAGTACTTC
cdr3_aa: CASSPPAESYEQYF

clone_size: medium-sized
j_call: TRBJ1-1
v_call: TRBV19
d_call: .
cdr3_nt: TGTGCCAGTAGTATTGTTCTGGACACTGAAGCTTTCTTT
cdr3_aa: CASSIVLDTEAFF

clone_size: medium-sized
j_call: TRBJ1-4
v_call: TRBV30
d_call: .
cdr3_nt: TGTGCCTGGAGAGAACCTGCATGGGGAGCAACTAATGAAAAACTGTTTTTT
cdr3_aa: CAWREPAWGATNEKLFF

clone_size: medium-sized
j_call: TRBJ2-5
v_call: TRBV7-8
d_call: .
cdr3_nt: TGTGCCAGCAGCTTAGCGCATAGCCGTCAAGAGACCCAGTACTTC
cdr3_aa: CASSLAHSRQETQYF

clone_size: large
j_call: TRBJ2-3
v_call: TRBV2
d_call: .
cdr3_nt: TGTGCCAGCAGCGAGGGCAGGGCAATAGATACGCAGTATTTT
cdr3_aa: CASSEGRAIDTQYF

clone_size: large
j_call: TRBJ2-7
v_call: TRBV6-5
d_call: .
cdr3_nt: TGTGCCAGCTCTAGGGGTCGAGGGGGCTCCTACGAGCAGTACTTC
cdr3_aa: CASSRGRGGSYEQYF

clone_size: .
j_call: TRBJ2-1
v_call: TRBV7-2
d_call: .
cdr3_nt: TGTGCCAGCAGCTTAGGCGTGGGGGGGCTTACCGAGCAGTTCTTC
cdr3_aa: CASSLGVGGLTEQFF

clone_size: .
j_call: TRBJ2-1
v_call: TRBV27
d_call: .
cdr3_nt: TGTGCCAGCAGTTTATCCTCATTCAACGAGCAGTTCTTC
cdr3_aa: CASSLSSFNEQFF

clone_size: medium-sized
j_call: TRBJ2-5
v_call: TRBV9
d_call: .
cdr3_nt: TGTGCCAGCAGCGTAGGTAGCGTACAAGAGACCCAGTACTTC
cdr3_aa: CASSVGSVQETQYF

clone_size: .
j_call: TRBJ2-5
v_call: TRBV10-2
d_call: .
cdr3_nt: TGCGCCAGCAGTGAGGGTGAGACCCAGTACTTC
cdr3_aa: CASSEGETQYF

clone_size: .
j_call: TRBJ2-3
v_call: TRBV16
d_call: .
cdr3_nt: TGTGCCAGCAGCCAGGGTAGCAGGGTCGATACGCAGTATTTT
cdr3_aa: CASSQGSRVDTQYF

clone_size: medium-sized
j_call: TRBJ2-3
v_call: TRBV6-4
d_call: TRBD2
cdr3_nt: TGTGCCAGCAGTGAGCGGGGGGGCACAGATACGCAGTATTTT
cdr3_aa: CASSERGGTDTQYF

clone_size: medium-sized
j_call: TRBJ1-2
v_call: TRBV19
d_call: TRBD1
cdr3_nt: TGTGCCAGTAGTATAGAAGGGGGCGCGTATGGCTACACCTTC
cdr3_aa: CASSIEGGAYGYTF

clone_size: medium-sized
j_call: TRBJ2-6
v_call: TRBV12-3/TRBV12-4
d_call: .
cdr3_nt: TGTGCCAGCAGTTACGCCACGGGGGCCAACGTCCTGACTTTC
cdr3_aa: CASSYATGANVLTF

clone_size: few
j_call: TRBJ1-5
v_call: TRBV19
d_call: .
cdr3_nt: TGTGCCAGTGTTCAGGGTGATAGCAATCAGCCCCAGCATTTT
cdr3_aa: CASVQGDSNQPQHF

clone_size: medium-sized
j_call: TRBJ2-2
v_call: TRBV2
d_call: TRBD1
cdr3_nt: TGTGCCAGCAAGTGGGACAGAAACACCGGGGAGCTGTTTTTT
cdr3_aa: CASKWDRNTGELFF

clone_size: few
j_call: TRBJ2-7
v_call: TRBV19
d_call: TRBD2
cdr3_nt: TGTGCCAGTAGCCTCTGGGGGGGTTCCTACGAGCAGTACTTC
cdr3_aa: CASSLWGGSYEQYF

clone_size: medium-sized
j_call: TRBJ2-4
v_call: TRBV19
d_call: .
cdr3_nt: TGTGCCAGTAGTCCCCAAAGGTGGGAGGTTATGGGAGCCAAAAACATTCAGTACTTC
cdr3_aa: CASSPQRWEVMGAKNIQYF

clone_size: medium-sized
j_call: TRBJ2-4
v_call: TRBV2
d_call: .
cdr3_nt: TGTGCCAGGGCTGCTGCCATCCAGTACTTC
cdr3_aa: CARAAAIQYF

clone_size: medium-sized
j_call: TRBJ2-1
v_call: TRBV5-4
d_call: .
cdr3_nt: TGTGCCAGCAGTTCACCTAACGACAGGAATGAGCAGTTCTTC
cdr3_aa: CASSSPNDRNEQFF

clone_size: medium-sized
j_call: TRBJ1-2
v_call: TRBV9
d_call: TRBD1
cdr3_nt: TGTGCCAGCAGCGGAGAATGGACAGGGGGCGATGGCTACACCTTC
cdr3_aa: CASSGEWTGGDGYTF

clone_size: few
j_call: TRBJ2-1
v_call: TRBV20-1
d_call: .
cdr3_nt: TGCAGTGCCGTAGGGGCGGGCACCTACAATGAGCAGTTCTTC
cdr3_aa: CSAVGAGTYNEQFF

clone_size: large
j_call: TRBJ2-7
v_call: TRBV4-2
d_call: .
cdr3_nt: TGTGCCAGCAGCGGGGGATCCTACGAGCAGTACTTC
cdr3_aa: CASSGGSYEQYF